This is a list of T cell receptor beta chains from one sample in a study of T cell responses to AZD1222 COVID-19 vaccine. Assay used: immunoSEQ multiplex PCR; TCRdb lists only in-frame clones, some missing. The table shows roughly 200,000 clones, with 93% occurring only once. Specimen: peripheral blood, collected on day 0 of MenACWY control vaccination. The receptors stem from an adult in good health. The CDR3 runs from the conserved cysteine through the conserved F or W. The order of the fields is clone size, V gene, D gene, J gene, CDR3 protein, CDR3 DNA. A D gene is named only where the DNA matches it firmly. Size tells how often a clone was seen (once, few, many) or the class of an expanded clone, and some rows leave it out.

NA	TRBV12-3/TRBV12-4	NA	TRBJ1-5	CASSYSQNQPQHF	TGTGCCAGCAGTTACAGTCAGAATCAGCCCCAGCATTTT
NA	TRBV27	NA	TRBJ2-1	CASSRKTYNEQFF	TGTGCCAGCAGTCGGAAGACTTACAATGAGCAGTTCTTC
NA	TRBV5-4	TRBD1	TRBJ1-4	CASSWDRGRSNEKLFF	TGTGCCAGCAGCTGGGACAGGGGAAGGTCTAATGAAAAACTGTTTTTT
NA	TRBV14	TRBD2	TRBJ2-7	CASSRELAREQYF	TGTGCCAGCAGCCGGGAACTAGCGCGCGAGCAGTACTTC
NA	TRBV5-4	TRBD1	TRBJ2-7	CASSLSGGYEQYF	TGTGCCAGCAGCTTGTCAGGGGGATACGAGCAGTACTTC
NA	TRBV19	NA	TRBJ1-1	CASSIWIGTNTEAFF	TGTGCCAGTAGTATTTGGATTGGGACGAACACTGAAGCTTTCTTT
NA	TRBV5-1	NA	TRBJ1-4	CASSLGGDGKLFF	TGCGCCAGCAGCTTGGGCGGGGATGGAAAACTGTTTTTT
NA	TRBV11-3	NA	TRBJ1-1	CASSRSMNTEAFF	TGTGCCAGCAGCCGTAGTATGAACACTGAAGCTTTCTTT
NA	TRBV28	TRBD2	TRBJ2-2	CASSTSGGAAGELFF	TGTGCCAGCAGTACTAGCGGGGGGGCCGCCGGGGAGCTGTTTTTT
NA	TRBV7-2	NA	TRBJ2-2	CASSIGQNTGELFF	TGTGCCAGCTCCATCGGACAGAACACCGGGGAGCTGTTTTTT
NA	TRBV18	TRBD1	TRBJ2-1	CASSPMGQGNNEQFF	TGTGCCAGCTCACCAATGGGACAGGGTAACAATGAGCAGTTCTTC
NA	TRBV19	NA	TRBJ1-5	CASSINGQPSNQPQHF	TGTGCCAGTAGTATAAATGGACAGCCTTCCAATCAGCCCCAGCATTTT
once	TRBV10-3	NA	TRBJ1-6	CAISGTSGPGRYNSPLHF	TGTGCCATCAGTGGTACATCTGGACCGGGCCGTTATAATTCACCCCTCCACTTT
NA	TRBV7-2	TRBD1	TRBJ1-2	CASSSQGAMDGYTF	TGTGCCAGCAGCTCACAGGGGGCGATGGATGGCTACACCTTC
NA	TRBV10-3	TRBD1	TRBJ1-5	CASTGQENQPQHF	TGTGCCAGCACGGGACAGGAGAATCAGCCCCAGCATTTT
NA	TRBV11-3	NA	TRBJ1-5	CASSLLQGSNQPQHF	TGTGCCAGCAGCTTATTACAGGGTAGCAATCAGCCCCAGCATTTT
NA	TRBV18	NA	TRBJ1-3	CASSPSREPGNTIYF	TGTGCCAGCTCACCAAGCCGGGAACCTGGAAACACCATATATTTT
NA	TRBV27	NA	TRBJ2-5	CASSSGSQETQYF	TGTGCCAGCAGTTCCGGGAGCCAAGAGACCCAGTACTTC
NA	TRBV10-2	NA	TRBJ1-6	CASSEALGSYNSPLHF	TGCGCCAGCAGTGAGGCACTTGGATCCTATAATTCACCCCTCCACTTT
once	TRBV27	NA	TRBJ2-5	CASNPPGNQETQYF	TGTGCCAGCAATCCTCCGGGGAACCAAGAGACCCAGTACTTC
NA	TRBV27	NA	TRBJ2-6	CASSSVAAGANVLTF	TGTGCCAGCAGTTCCGTAGCGGCTGGGGCCAACGTCCTGACTTTC
NA	TRBV7-2	NA	TRBJ1-5	CASSLPPGVGQPQHF	TGTGCCAGCAGCTTACCCCCAGGGGTAGGGCAGCCCCAGCATTTT
NA	TRBV18	NA	TRBJ1-1	CASSPVMESAEAFF	TGTGCCAGCTCACCAGTCATGGAGTCCGCTGAAGCTTTCTTT
NA	TRBV23-1	NA	TRBJ1-1	CASSQSKPGANTEAFF	TGCGCCAGCAGTCAATCGAAGCCGGGAGCGAACACTGAAGCTTTCTTT
NA	TRBV28	TRBD1	TRBJ1-2	CASSSGQGSYGYTF	TGTGCCAGCAGTTCGGGACAGGGGTCGTATGGCTACACCTTC
NA	TRBV2	TRBD2	TRBJ2-3	CASSADSGATGTQYF	TGTGCCAGCAGTGCTGATAGCGGGGCAACCGGGACGCAGTATTTT
NA	TRBV4-1	NA	TRBJ1-1	CASSQGYKNTEAFF	TGCGCCAGCAGCCAAGGTTACAAGAACACTGAAGCTTTCTTT
NA	TRBV5-1	TRBD1	TRBJ2-1	CASSLGGQPYNEQFF	TGCGCCAGCAGCTTGGGGGGACAGCCCTACAATGAGCAGTTCTTC
NA	TRBV7-9	NA	TRBJ2-5	CASSQGTLRGETQYF	TGTGCCAGCAGCCAGGGGACTCTGCGAGGAGAGACCCAGTACTTC
once	TRBV7-8	NA	TRBJ1-2	CASSFFRQDYGYTF	TGTGCCAGCAGCTTCTTTCGGCAGGACTATGGCTACACCTTC
NA	TRBV7-9	NA	TRBJ1-1	CASSLAGGREAFF	TGTGCCAGCAGCTTAGCGGGGGGCAGAGAAGCTTTCTTT
NA	TRBV4-2	TRBD2	TRBJ2-2	CASSQERSRLAVGELFF	TGTGCCAGCAGCCAAGAACGGTCCAGACTAGCGGTCGGGGAGCTGTTTTTT
once	TRBV28	TRBD1	TRBJ2-7	CASSFSGQGTSYEQYF	TGTGCCAGCAGTTTCTCGGGACAGGGAACGTCCTACGAGCAGTACTTC
NA	TRBV2	NA	TRBJ1-1	CASTETANTEAFF	TGTGCCAGCACAGAGACAGCGAACACTGAAGCTTTCTTT
NA	TRBV5-4	NA	TRBJ1-1	CASSLGGGDAFF	TGTGCCAGCAGCCTCGGGGGAGGGGATGCTTTCTTT
NA	TRBV5-1	TRBD1	TRBJ2-1	CASSLRGPDEQFF	TGCGCCAGCAGCTTGAGGGGGCCCGATGAGCAGTTCTTC
NA	TRBV3-1/TRBV3-2	NA	TRBJ2-4	CASSQGGGVKNIQYF	TGTGCCAGCAGCCAAGGGGGCGGGGTCAAAAACATTCAGTACTTC
NA	TRBV28	TRBD1	TRBJ1-2	CASSSDRVGYTF	TGTGCCAGCAGTTCTGACAGGGTAGGCTACACCTTC
NA	TRBV5-4	NA	TRBJ1-2	CASSLDWGGGYGYTF	TGTGCCAGCAGCTTGGATTGGGGGGGCGGCTATGGCTACACCTTC
NA	TRBV28	NA	TRBJ1-2	CASYSGQNYGYTF	TGTGCCAGCTATTCTGGACAGAACTATGGCTACACCTTC
NA	TRBV11-2	NA	TRBJ2-3	CASTSSTDTQYF	TGTGCCAGCACTTCTAGCACAGATACGCAGTATTTT
NA	TRBV4-1	TRBD1	TRBJ2-7	CASSQSTGTGGYEQYF	TGCGCCAGCAGCCAATCAACCGGGACAGGGGGCTACGAGCAGTACTTC
NA	TRBV29-1	NA	TRBJ2-6	CSVETGANVLTF	TGCAGCGTTGAAACTGGGGCCAACGTCCTGACTTTC
NA	TRBV6-1	NA	TRBJ1-5	CASSDLGGGLDQPQHF	TGTGCCAGCAGTGACCTGGGAGGGGGTTTAGATCAGCCCCAGCATTTT
once	TRBV21-1	NA	TRBJ1-4	CASLRQGPNEKLFF	TGTGCCAGCCTCCGCCAGGGCCCTAATGAAAAACTGTTTTTT
NA	TRBV27	NA	TRBJ1-2	CASSFLDPVLRGYTF	TGTGCCAGCAGTTTTTTGGACCCCGTGTTACGTGGCTACACCTTC
NA	TRBV7-2	NA	TRBJ1-1	CASSFQGNTEAFF	TGTGCCAGCAGCTTTCAGGGGAACACTGAAGCTTTCTTT
NA	TRBV3-1/TRBV3-2	NA	TRBJ2-5	CASSVREGGPGTQYF	TGTGCCAGCAGCGTCCGAGAAGGAGGCCCGGGGACCCAGTACTTC
few	TRBV27	NA	TRBJ2-7	CASSFSGNRQYF	TGTGCCAGCAGTTTTTCGGGGAATCGGCAGTACTTC
NA	TRBV30	TRBD1	TRBJ1-2	CAWSAGQGAGSYTF	TGTGCCTGGAGTGCGGGACAGGGGGCTGGAAGCTACACCTTC
NA	TRBV6-5	NA	TRBJ1-1	CASSYSTQSVTEAFF	TGTGCCAGCAGTTACTCGACACAGAGTGTCACTGAAGCTTTCTTT
NA	TRBV3-1/TRBV3-2	NA	TRBJ1-2	CASSRGKGDGYTF	TGTGCCAGCAGCCGGGGGAAGGGTGATGGCTACACCTTC
NA	TRBV6-4	NA	TRBJ1-1	CASSDQAGGTEAFF	TGTGCCAGCAGTGACCAGGCAGGAGGGACTGAAGCTTTCTTT
NA	TRBV6-2/TRBV6-3	NA	TRBJ1-2	CASSYGWGNGYTF	TGTGCCAGCAGTTACGGGTGGGGGAATGGCTACACCTTC
NA	TRBV10-1	TRBD1	TRBJ1-4	CASSPGRGTGKLFF	TGCGCCAGCAGTCCCGGCAGGGGGACAGGAAAACTGTTTTTT
NA	TRBV19	NA	TRBJ1-2	CASSLPGQFNYGYTF	TGTGCCAGTAGCCTTCCAGGACAGTTTAACTATGGCTACACCTTC
NA	TRBV29-1	TRBD1	TRBJ1-1	CSASGQGSTEAFF	TGCAGCGCCTCAGGACAGGGGAGCACTGAAGCTTTCTTT
NA	TRBV5-6	TRBD1	TRBJ1-2	CASSLRQGAVGYTF	TGTGCCAGCAGCCTTCGACAGGGCGCAGTAGGCTACACCTTC
once	TRBV7-6	TRBD2	TRBJ2-2	CASSLRSGGASGELFF	TGTGCCAGCAGCTTAAGAAGCGGGGGGGCCAGCGGGGAGCTGTTTTTT